This TCR beta chain came from a study of T cell responses to AZD1222 COVID-19 vaccine. This clone appeared once. Its matching antigen is unknown. Study-wide findings and caveats: The span of vaccine-associated CD4 TCRs extended across spike, with dominance at 160-218 and 743-854. Only 5 to 7 AZD1222 recipients were seropositive at baseline. Clonal diversity was possibly underestimated, and white British individuals and females predominated among donors.

The method was immunoSEQ multiplex PCR; TCRdb's version includes in-frame clones alone and lacks a portion of them. The top ten hold less than 2% of the sample, which has some 150,000 clones, just over 90% seen once. The CDR3 spans 16 residues. Losses at the gene ends were 0 bases for V and 4 bases for J; bases not matched to a gene: 9. Germline loops: CDR1 SGHTS, CDR2 YDEGEE. The source material was peripheral blood, sampled on day 0 of AZD1222 vaccination. The chain recombines TRBV5-8 with TRBJ1-2; 7 positions match TRBD1. The source is an adult in good health. The CDR3 spells CASSLDTRQGFYGYTF. The CDR3 coding sequence is TGTGCCAGCAGCTTGGATACCCGACAGGGTTTCTATGGCTACACCTTC.